This T cell receptor beta chain was recorded in a study of T-cell memory formation after mild COVID-19. This clonotype was recorded a few times. CDR3 size: 14 residues. CDR1 and CDR2 from the germline V gene are MNHNY and SVGAGI (reference sequence). Trimming took off 6 bases at V and 14 bases at J, with 20 bases between the two ends. In TCRdb, the 5' RACE reads were re-called with MiXCR into one record per CDR3 protein. The sample shows roughly 450,000 distinct CDR3 sequences, roughly 17% of them seen only once. The V and J genes are TRBV6-6 and TRBJ1-6, with a weak D call TRBD1 (6 bases). Sequencing used PBMCs or a T cell subset sorted from them (not recorded which). The receptor comes from a man between 18 and 29 years old who had mild COVID-19 (a few samples of this study predate the infection). Cell type and time point are not known. The CDR3 DNA sequence: TGTGCCAGCAGGCAGACGGGGGGCGTTACCACCCTCCACTTT. Amino acids: CASRQTGGVTTLHF.